A single sample gave rise to the 25 T cell receptor beta chains below, sequenced in a study of cytomegalovirus exposure and HLA in healthy donors. 60 Vbeta and 13 Jbeta primers were used in PCR. Some clones are missing from TCRdb's copy, which holds only in-frame ones; the method was immunoSEQ multiplex PCR. The repertoire holds fewer than 150,000 clones, around 77% seen once, with 0.95% to 1.5% in the top ten. Sequencing was done on a sample of PBMCs. The receptors derive from a man aged 50 or older in good health and CMV-seronegative.

There are a few counts of this clone. The chain combines TRBV6-1 with TRBJ1-4; 7 bases match TRBD1. The CDR3 runs 12 residues. Germline CDR1 is MNHNS and CDR2 is SASEGT. Trimming removed 2 bases from V and 12 bases from J; junction bases left unmatched: 3. CDR3 nucleotides: TGTGCCAGCAGTGAAAGGGGGCAGGAACTGTTTTTT. Translating it yields CASSERGQELFF.

The chain couples TRBV7-2 to TRBJ2-1; D not certain. The germline CDR1 and CDR2 sequences are SGHTA and FQGNSA. The CDR3 spans 16 residues. Trimming removed 3 bases from V and 0 bases from J, with 12 bases in between. CDR3 in DNA: TGTGCCAGCAGCTTGAACCCGGCAGGCTCCTACAATGAGCAGTTCTTC. It encodes CASSLNPAGSYNEQFF. Full variable domain (remainder filled in from reference TRBV7-2 and TRBJ2-1): GAGVSQSPSNKVTEKGKDVELRCDPISGHTALYWYRQSLGQGLEFLIYFQGNSAPDKSGLPSDRFSAERTGGSVSTLTIQRTQQEDSAVYLCASSLNPAGSYNEQFFGPGTRLTVL.

This clone was observed a single time. The chain is built from TRBV6-1 and TRBJ2-3; D might be TRBD2 (6 bases). V lost 6 bases, J lost 1 base, and 11 bases lay in between. CDR1 is MNHNS, CDR2 SASEGT, per germline. This CDR3 is built from 14 residues. The CDR3 DNA reads as TGTGCCAGCAGACTAGCATCTCGCACAGATACGCAGTATTTT. Its protein is CASRLASRTDTQYF.

This chain joins TRBV5-1 and TRBJ1-1; 12 nucleotides line up with TRBD1. With 0 bases clipped from V and 4 bases from J, the junction kept 10 bases outside the gene matches. Germline loops: CDR1 SGHRS, CDR2 YFSETQ. This CDR3 is built from 18 residues. CDR3 sequence: CASSLDPGQGARGTEAFF. CDR3 nucleotide sequence: TGCGCCAGCAGCTTGGATCCGGGACAGGGGGCTAGGGGCACTGAAGCTTTCTTT. Drawing the rest from reference TRBV5-1 and TRBJ1-1, the complete variable domain is KAGVTQTPRYLIKTRGQQVTLSCSPISGHRSVSWYQQTPGQGLQFLFEYFSETQRNKGNFPGRFSGRQFSNSRSEMNVSTLELGDSALYLCASSLDPGQGARGTEAFFGQGTRLTVV.

A few counts support this clone. The rearrangement uses TRBV6-1 and TRBJ1-3; D uncertain. The V gene's germline CDR1 is MNHNS and CDR2 SASEGT. V shed 6 bases and J shed 0 bases, with 9 bases lying between them. There are 14 residues in the CDR3. The chain's CDR3 is CASSPAVSGNTIYF. CDR3 bases: TGTGCCAGCAGCCCTGCGGTCTCTGGAAACACCATATATTTT.

This clone was recorded only once. The chain uses TRBV23-1 and TRBJ2-5, with 10 bases that match TRBD1. TRBV23-1 is classed as an ORF, of uncertain function. The CDR3 is 15 amino acids. The trim removed 0 bases at V and 5 bases at J, leaving 3 bases unmatched. CDR3 nucleotides: TGCGCCAGCAGTCAATCGGACAGGGGGGGGGAGACCCAGTACTTC. Protein sequence: CASSQSDRGGETQYF.

The chain employs TRBV5-1 and TRBJ2-1; D is unresolved. V lost 4 bases and J lost 6, with 14 bases in between. Germline V gene lookup returns CDR1 SGHRS and CDR2 YFSETQ. The CDR3 totals 14 residues. CDR3 amino acids: CASSPGFSPNEQFF. CDR3 nucleotides: TGCGCCAGCAGCCCGGGTTTCTCTCCCAATGAGCAGTTCTTC.

The chain has TRBV9 and TRBJ2-1; 9 bases align to TRBD1. The CDR3 has 16 residues. CDR1 and CDR2 from the germline V gene are SGDLS and YYNGEE. Losses at the gene ends were 4 bases for V and 4 bases for J; bases not matched to a gene: 9. CDR3 bases: TGTGCCAGCAGCCCCCGTCCCGGGACAGGGTACAATGAGCAGTTCTTC. Residues: CASSPRPGTGYNEQFF. The whole variable domain, remainder taken from reference TRBV9 and TRBJ2-1, is DSGVTQTPKHLITATGQRVTLRCSPRSGDLSVYWYQQSLDQGLQFLIQYYNGEERAKGNILERFSAQQFPDLHSELNLSSLELGDSALYFCASSPRPGTGYNEQFFGPGTRLTVL.

J is TRBJ2-5 and V is TRBV18; the D gene is possibly TRBD1 (6 bases). This CDR3 is 15 amino acids long. Trimming cost V 2 bases and J 2 bases, with 12 bases left between them. CDR1 and CDR2 from the germline V gene are KGHSH and LQKENI. The DNA for the CDR3 is TGTGCCAGCTCACCAACCATGGACAGTCAAGAGACCCAGTACTTC. This sequence encodes CASSPTMDSQETQYF.

This clone was recorded a few times. V usage is TRBV15 and J usage is TRBJ1-5; 10 positions match TRBD1. The germline gives CDR1 LNHNV, CDR2 YYDKDF (reference sequence). There are 15 residues in the CDR3. Unmatched junction bases numbered 7, after V lost 5 bases and J lost 6 bases. The CDR3 region is CATSPRDRGIQPQHF. The DNA for the CDR3 is TGTGCCACCAGCCCCCGGGACAGGGGTATTCAGCCCCAGCATTTT.

The chain recombines TRBV28 with TRBJ2-7; 9 bases are shared with TRBD1. The ends lost 3 bases at V and 0 bases at J; junction bases unmatched: 3. The CDR3 length is 15 residues. Germline CDR1 and CDR2: MDHEN and SYDVKM. This CDR3 reads CASSFLGQGSYEQYF. CDR3 nucleotide sequence: TGTGCCAGCAGTTTCTTGGGACAGGGCTCCTACGAGCAGTACTTC.

The CDR3 protein is CASSPPGEISTDTQYF. The DNA of the CDR3 is TGTGCCAGCAGCCCCCCAGGGGAAATAAGCACAGATACGCAGTATTTT. This chain connects TRBV9 to TRBJ2-3, with a weak D call TRBD1 (6 bases). This CDR3 contains 16 residues. Looked up from germline, CDR1 is SGDLS and CDR2 is YYNGEE. V lost 4 bases and J lost 0, with 15 bases in between.

The rearrangement links TRBV11-1 to TRBJ2-5; 8 bases fit TRBD1. This CDR3 has 16 residues. Germline CDR1 reads SGHAT; CDR2 reads FQDESV (reference sequence). After removal of 2 bases from V and 1 base from J, the junction contained 6 bases not matched to a gene. The CDR3 reads CASSLQGAGLQETQYF. CDR3 sequence (DNA): TGTGCCAGCAGCTTACAGGGGGCCGGCCTCCAAGAGACCCAGTACTTC.

This chain connects TRBV27 to TRBJ2-5; 14 nucleotides align to TRBD2. Germline V lookup: CDR1 MNHEY, CDR2 SMNVEV (reference sequence). The junction had 9 bases not matched to a gene; V was cut back by 5 bases and J by 4 bases. This CDR3 comprises 17 residues. As DNA, the CDR3 is TGTGCCAGCAGTGAGAAACGAGGACTAGCGGGAGGAGAGACCCAGTACTTC. Its translation: CASSEKRGLAGGETQYF.

The rearrangement joins TRBV6-5 to TRBJ1-3; 10 positions match TRBD1. The V segment lost 1 base and the J segment 14 bases; nucleotides outside the gene matches: 5. Germline CDR1 and CDR2: MNHEY and SVGAGI. The length of the CDR3 is 13 residues. CDR3 in amino acids: CASSYYPDRGLYF. For the CDR3, the DNA is TGTGCCAGCAGTTACTACCCGGACAGGGGGTTATATTTT.

This clone was recorded only once. The chain combines TRBV5-6 with TRBJ1-1, with no clear D. V shed 1 base and J shed 6 bases, with 10 bases lying between them. The CDR3 is 13 amino acids. Germline V gene data show CDR1 as SGHDT and CDR2 as YYEEEE. CDR3 coding DNA: TGTGCCAGCAGCTTGATAGATCTTCCTGAAGCTTTCTTT. It yields the protein CASSLIDLPEAFF.

The chain couples TRBV29-1 to TRBJ2-1, with 12 bases matching TRBD2. The CDR3 is 16 residues long. Germline CDR1 reads SQVTM; CDR2 reads ANQGSEA. After removal of 4 bases from V and 4 bases from J, the junction contained 8 bases not matched to a gene. The CDR3 DNA reads as TGCAGCGTTGTCATCTCCGGGACTAGCGGGTACAATGAGCAGTTCTTC. Translation: CSVVISGTSGYNEQFF.

This chain links TRBV5-4 with TRBJ1-4; TRBD1 is a possible D gene (6 bases). Germline values: CDR1 SGHNT, CDR2 YYREEE (reference sequence). Trimming removed 4 bases at V and 6 bases at J, with 13 bases between. CDR3 size: 14 residues. The CDR3 coding sequence is TGTGCCAGCAGCACCCGGGACAAGGATGAAAAACTGTTTTTT. Protein product: CASSTRDKDEKLFF.

The rearrangement joins TRBV6-5 to TRBJ2-4; TRBD2 aligns across 10 bases. The germline V gene encodes CDR1 MNHEY and CDR2 SVGAGI. V lost 6 bases to trimming and J lost 4 bases; unmatched junction nucleotides: 6. The CDR3 is made up of 15 amino acids. CDR3 bases: TGTGCCAGCAGGACCTCAGCGGGAGGGAAAAACATTCAGTACTTC. As protein: CASRTSAGGKNIQYF.

In regard to this clone: The same CDR3 also results from other DNA sequences found in this sample. The chain couples TRBV6-1 to TRBJ1-4; 8 nucleotides match TRBD1. The germline gives CDR1 MNHNS, CDR2 SASEGT. This CDR3 is 14 amino acids long. Trimming cost V 5 bases and J 5 bases; bases outside gene matches: 4. This CDR3 reads CASSPRDRNEKLFF. The CDR3 coding sequence is TGTGCCAGCAGTCCCCGGGACAGGAATGAAAAACTGTTTTTT.

The chain carries TRBV7-2 and TRBJ2-6, with 7 bases lining up with TRBD2. V trimming: 9 bases; J trimming: 1 base; junction bases outside the gene matches: 6. Germline V gene sequence: CDR1 SGHTA, CDR2 FQGNSA. The CDR3 loop spans 15 amino acids. CDR3 sequence (DNA): TGTGCCAGTATGGGGGGAGGGTCTGGGGCCAACGTCCTGACTTTC. Protein: CASMGGGSGANVLTF.

The chain carries TRBV27 and TRBJ1-4; TRBD1 might be the D (5 bases). CDR1 MNHEY and CDR2 SMNVEV come from the germline V gene (reference sequence). The CDR3 covers 13 residues. Trimming took off 6 bases at V and 8 bases at J, with 13 bases between the two ends. The CDR3: CASSLTGGEKLFF. In DNA, the CDR3 is TGTGCCAGCAGCCTTACTGGGGGGGAAAAACTGTTTTTT. Full variable domain (outside the CDR3, taken from reference TRBV27 and TRBJ1-4): EAQVTQNPRYLITVTGKKLTVTCSQNMNHEYMSWYRQDPGLGLRQIYYSMNVEVTDKGDVPEGYKVSRKEKRNFPLILESPSPNQTSLYFCASSLTGGEKLFFGSGTQLSVL.

The rearrangement uses TRBV10-3 and TRBJ2-5, with TRBD2 matching 11 bases. Matching the DNA end better, TRBJ2-7 makes the J call doubtful. The CDR3 runs to 14 residues. From germline, CDR1 is ENHRY and CDR2 SYGVKD. CDR3 amino acids: CAISERTSGYEQYF. DNA of the CDR3: TGTGCCATCAGTGAGCGGACTAGCGGGTACGAGCAGTACTTC.

This chain joins TRBV29-1 and TRBJ2-7; 9 bases agree with TRBD1. Germline V gene sequence: CDR1 SQVTM, CDR2 ANQGSEA. The V gene end was trimmed by 1 base and the J gene end by 4 bases; junction bases not matched to a gene: 8. The CDR3 totals 15 residues. The DNA for the CDR3 is TGCAGCGTTGAAGCGCACAGGGGGCACGGGTACGAGCAGTACTTC. Protein product: CSVEAHRGHGYEQYF.

V is TRBV27 and J is TRBJ2-4, with D possibly being TRBD2 (6 bases). The CDR3 is 15 residues long. Trimming took 2 bases from V and 1 from J, leaving 9 bases between them. Germline V CDR1 and CDR2: MNHEY, SMNVEV (reference sequence). CDR3 coding DNA: TGTGCCAGCAGTTTAATTGGAGGGGCCAAAAACATTCAGTACTTC. Translation gives CASSLIGGAKNIQYF.